This T cell receptor (beta chain) emerged from a study of healthy donors' naive CD4 and CD8 T cells. Study conclusions and caveats: Alpha and beta chains were sequenced in bulk without pairing. Most V and J genes were reportedly biased between naive CD4+ and CD8+ cells.

V was clipped by 0 bases and J by 5 bases, with 7 bases between them. The CDR3 sequence is 14 residues long. Germline CDR1 reads MDHEN; CDR2 reads SYDVKM. In regard to this clonotype: The target antigen is unknown.

A linear amplification protocol produced the TCR libraries from approximately 460 ng of total RNA. In the source study's methods: 4 or 5 healthy donors contributed about 74,000 sequenced TCR alpha transcripts. TCRdb processed the reads anew with MiXCR; each CDR3 protein has one entry. The V and J calls and clone size are TCRdb's, not the authors'. The sample contains 150,000 to 200,000 distinct CDR3 sequences, 65% to 75% of which appear only once. The sample was naive CD4+ and CD8+ T cells sorted from blood, pooled from several donors. The rearrangement joins TRBV28 to TRBJ2-2; unclear D gene. The sequence came from a pool of human donors in good health; the sample pools cells from several healthy donors. CDR3 protein: CASSLWHSTGELFF. CDR3 DNA sequence: TGTGCCAGCAGTTTATGGCATTCTACCGGGGAGCTGTTTTTT.